Listed here are 23 T cell receptor beta chains from one sample, sequenced in a study of molecular identifiers for immune sequencing clone quantification. TCRdb reprocessed the PCR reads via MiXCR and lists one record per CDR3 protein. Among some 320,000 distinct CDR3 sequences, roughly 24% were seen once, and the ten largest hold around 0.76%. Material: naive CD8+ T cells from blood, with Jurkat cell RNA spiked in. As to subset: FACS-sorted CD8+CD4-CCR7+CD45RA+ naive T cells. These receptors were obtained from a human donor in good health. Some libraries in this study had Jurkat cell RNA spiked in.

The chain carries TRBV20-1 and TRBJ2-1; TRBD2 agrees at 7 bases. CDR1 and CDR2 (germline): DFQATT, SNEGSKA (reference sequence). V shed 5 bases, J shed 6 bases, and the junction held 13 bases outside the gene matches. The CDR3 loop spans 15 amino acids. The chain's CDR3 is CSAPGLTGGGNEQFF. The CDR3 nucleotides are TGCAGTGCTCCGGGACTAACGGGAGGAGGCAATGAGCAGTTCTTC.

This clonotype was detected ten times or more. V is TRBV6-5 and J is TRBJ1-2; D is undetermined. CDR1 and CDR2 from the germline V gene are MNHEY and SVGAGI. Deletions cut 2 bases from V and 3 bases from J, with 7 bases between. This CDR3 is 13 amino acids long. This chain's CDR3 is CASSYRQDYGYTF. In DNA, the CDR3 is TGTGCCAGCAGTTACCGACAAGACTATGGCTACACCTTC.

With respect to this clonotype: A much larger clonotype is one base distant, so this may be a read error. The conserved phenylalanine or tryptophan normally closing the CDR3 is absent here, so this likely arose from a read error. This chain connects TRBV27 to TRBJ2-3, with TRBD1 as a possible D gene (5 bases). CDR3 length equals 14 residues. Deletions cut 4 bases from V and 2 bases from J, with 10 bases between. Germline V gives CDR1 MNHEY, CDR2 SMNVEV (reference sequence). CDR3 coding DNA: TGTGCCAGCAGTTCCCGACAGTCCACAGATACGCAGTATTCT. Translating gives CASSSRQSTDTQYS.

The table lists this clonotype with many counts. The J gene is TRBJ2-1, the V gene TRBV11-2, with unresolved D. V was shortened by 5 bases and J by 5 bases, with 7 bases between the two germline ends. CDR3 length: 12 residues. The germline V gene has CDR1 SGHAT and CDR2 FQNNGV. CDR3 in DNA: TGTGCCAGCAGCCTATTGAACAATGAGCAGTTCTTC. This translates into CASSLLNNEQFF. The variable domain in full, with the rest retrieved from reference TRBV11-2 and TRBJ2-1, is EAGVAQSPRYKIIEKRQSVAFWCNPISGHATLYWYQQILGQGPKLLIQFQNNGVVDDSQLPKDRFSAERLKGVDSTLKIQPAKLEDSAVYLCASSLLNNEQFFGPGTRLTVL.

In its sample, this clonotype was seen a few times. In DNA form, the CDR3 reads TGCGCCAGCAGTGGGATTATGTCGTTCGATGGTCACGGTGCAGATACGCAGTATTTT. Protein sequence: CASSGIMSFDGHGADTQYF. The rearrangement links TRBV10-2 to TRBJ2-3, with D uncertain. From germline, CDR1 is WSHSY and CDR2 SAAADI. Trimming pared 4 bases from V and 4 bases from J, leaving 27 bases between. The CDR3 is 19 amino acids.

This clonotype was detected only a few times. The chain combines TRBV6-5 with TRBJ2-3; possibly TRBD1 or TRBD2 for D (5 bases each). The CDR3 is 14 amino acids. V lost 2 bases, J lost 6 bases, and 12 bases lay in between. Germline CDR1 and CDR2: MNHEY and SVGAGI. The CDR3 DNA is TGTGCCAGCAGTTACGTCGGGACCCCCGATACGCAGTATTTT. Its protein is CASSYVGTPDTQYF.

This clonotype has just a few counts. The chain recombines TRBV24-1 with TRBJ2-1; D possibly matches TRBD1 or TRBD2 (5 bases each). Germline V CDR1 and CDR2: KGHDR, SFDVKD. The CDR3 loop spans 13 amino acids. Between the trimmed V and J ends, which lost 8 bases and 6 bases, there was a span of 13 bases. The CDR3 is CATTGARSNEQFF. In nucleotides, the CDR3 is TGTGCCACCACCGGGGCCCGGTCCAATGAGCAGTTCTTC.

The sample holds many counts of this clonotype. The chain has TRBV29-1 and TRBJ1-1; no reliable D call. Germline V lookup: CDR1 SQVTM, CDR2 ANQGSEA. This CDR3 has 13 residues. V was pared by 4 bases and J by 0 bases, with 9 bases between. CDR3 in amino acids: CSVGTGLNTEAFF. CDR3 in DNA: TGCAGCGTTGGGACCGGCCTGAACACTGAAGCTTTCTTT.

This clonotype was detected only a few times. The V and J genes are TRBV10-2 and TRBJ2-7; 7 positions match TRBD2. The germline V gene has CDR1 WSHSY and CDR2 SAAADI. V shed 6 bases and J 1 base; nucleotides not matched to a gene: 9. The CDR3 is 15 amino acids. CDR3 residues: CASRPTGGSSYEQYF. The CDR3 DNA reads as TGCGCCAGCAGGCCCACGGGCGGGAGTTCCTACGAGCAGTACTTC.

This clonotype has just a few counts. This chain uses TRBV3-1 with TRBJ2-6, with D possibly matching TRBD2 (5 bases). The CDR3 spans 16 residues. The V gene's germline CDR1 is LGHDT and CDR2 YNNKEL (reference sequence). The ends were cut back, 0 bases at V and 1 base at J, with 7 bases in the middle. The CDR3 sequence: CASSQEGGSGANVLTF. The CDR3 DNA is TGTGCCAGCAGCCAAGAAGGAGGTTCTGGGGCCAACGTCCTGACTTTC.

The sample holds many counts of this clonotype. The chain combines TRBV5-6 with TRBJ2-7; 7 nucleotides agree with TRBD1. The CDR3 runs 14 residues. After removal of 3 bases from V and 0 bases from J, the junction contained 3 bases not matched to a gene. Looked up from germline, CDR1 is SGHDT and CDR2 is YYEEEE. This chain's CDR3 is CASSWDSPSYEQYF. Here the CDR3 DNA reads TGTGCCAGCAGCTGGGACAGCCCCTCCTACGAGCAGTACTTC.

There are a few counts of this clonotype. V and J are TRBV7-8 and TRBJ2-5, with D possibly matching TRBD2 (8 bases). Per the germline V gene, CDR1 is SGHVS and CDR2 is FQNEAQ. This CDR3 spans 15 amino acids. The V gene lost 5 bases and the J gene lost 5 bases, with 18 bases spanning the gap. This CDR3 is CASSTREGARETQYF. CDR3 DNA sequence: TGTGCCAGCAGCACCCGGGAGGGGGCAAGGGAGACCCAGTACTTC.

This clonotype was seen at least ten times. This chain joins TRBV5-1 and TRBJ2-1; 10 nucleotides align to TRBD2. The CDR3 is 12 residues long. Looked up from germline, CDR1 is SGHRS and CDR2 is YFSETQ. The J segment lost 9 bases and the V segment lost 3 bases, leaving 0 bases of the junction unmatched. The CDR3 region is CASSWTSGEQFF. The CDR3 nucleotides are TGCGCCAGCAGCTGGACTAGCGGTGAGCAGTTCTTC.

About this clonotype: This may stem from a read error, because a much larger clone lies one nucleotide away. The chain links TRBV4-1 to TRBJ2-5, with D tentatively TRBD1 (5 bases). Germline V gene sequence: CDR1 MGHRA, CDR2 YSYEKL. V was clipped by 0 bases and J by 4 bases, with 12 bases between them. The CDR3 is made up of 15 amino acids. This chain's CDR3 is CASSQENRIRETQYF. The CDR3, as DNA: TGCGCCAGCAGCCAAGAAAACAGGATCCGAGAGACCCAGTACTTC.

Ten or more counts support this clonotype. V is TRBV2 and J is TRBJ1-5; D gene unclear. The CDR3 totals 13 residues. The ends were cut back, 3 bases at V and 3 bases at J, with 6 bases in the middle. Germline CDR1 is SNHLY and CDR2 is FYNNEI. The CDR3 DNA reads TGTGCCAGCAGTGACCCACCCAATCAGCCCCAGCATTTT. Amino acids: CASSDPPNQPQHF.

This clonotype appeared a few times. V is TRBV30 and J is TRBJ2-3, with D possibly TRBD2 on 5 matching bases. This CDR3 comprises 13 residues. The V gene's germline CDR1 is GTSNPN and CDR2 SVGIG (reference sequence). V was cut by 5 bases and J by 2 bases, with 11 bases left in between. The CDR3 here is CAWHGEFTDTQYF. CDR3 coding DNA: TGTGCCTGGCACGGGGAGTTCACAGATACGCAGTATTTT.

Concerning this clonotype: A read error is possible here, since a much larger clone lies one base away. The chain links TRBV29-1 to TRBJ2-7, with TRBD1 matching over 12 bases. The length of the CDR3 is 13 residues. CDR1 and CDR2 (germline): SQVTM, ANQGSEA. The CDR3 bases are TGCAGCGTTGTCGGGACAGGGGGCTACGAGCAGCACTTC. Its translation is CSVVGTGGYEQHF.

The rearrangement links TRBV13 to TRBJ1-1; 7 nucleotides line up with TRBD1. Germline assignment: CDR1 PRHDT and CDR2 FYEKMQ (reference sequence). The CDR3 is made up of 15 amino acids. V lost 5 bases, J lost 3 bases, and 9 bases stayed unmatched. The CDR3 DNA follows: TGTGCCAGCAGCCCAACGGACAGGCGGGACACTGAAGCTTTCTTT. Translating gives CASSPTDRRDTEAFF.

This clonotype appeared many times. The J gene is TRBJ2-2, the V gene TRBV5-4; 8 nucleotides agree with TRBD1. The CDR3 sequence is 12 residues long. Germline V CDR1 and CDR2: SGHNT, YYREEE (reference sequence). V gave up 5 bases and J gave up 6 bases; unmatched junction bases: 0. CDR3 residues: CASRGQAGELFF. The CDR3 DNA follows: TGTGCCAGCAGGGGACAGGCCGGGGAGCTGTTTTTT.

The table lists this clonotype with many counts. V is TRBV28 and J is TRBJ2-5; D is unclear. The CDR3 spans 16 residues. V lost 1 base and J 2 bases, leaving 14 bases between the germline ends. From germline, CDR1 is MDHEN and CDR2 SYDVKM. The CDR3 sequence is CASSLSGSSLQETQYF. CDR3 in DNA: TGTGCCAGCAGTTTATCCGGGTCCAGCCTTCAAGAGACCCAGTACTTC.

The chain recombines TRBV28 with TRBJ2-3, with a tentative D call TRBD2 (6 bases). In germline, CDR1 is MDHEN, CDR2 SYDVKM. Trimming cost V 2 bases and J 0 bases, with 12 bases left between them. The CDR3 sequence is 16 residues long. The CDR3 protein is CASSLPRDWSTDTQYF. CDR3 bases: TGTGCCAGCAGTTTACCCCGGGACTGGAGCACAGATACGCAGTATTTT.

This clonotype occurred many times. The chain uses TRBV29-1 and TRBJ2-7; D not certain. The CDR3 consists of 11 residues. Trimming took off 2 bases at V and 7 bases at J, with 9 bases between the two ends. CDR1 is SQVTM and CDR2 is ANQGSEA in the germline V gene. The CDR3 DNA is TGCAGCGTTGAACGTCTAGGGGAGCAGTACTTC. Amino acids: CSVERLGEQYF.

As for this clonotype: This sequence may be a read error, since a much larger clone differs from it by one base. V is TRBV4-2 and J is TRBJ2-5; D is undetermined. Germline V CDR1 and CDR2: LGHNA, YNFKEQ. The CDR3 runs to 16 residues. The CDR3 DNA sequence: TGTGACAGCAGCCAAGAGGAACAGCCACCTCTCTCGACCCAGTACTTC. It specifies CDSSQEEQPPLSTQYF.